This TCR beta chain originates from a study of blood T cell repertoires in COVID-19. With 1 base removed from V and 4 bases from J, the gap between germline ends came to 26 bases. CDR3 length equals 20 residues. The germline CDR1 and CDR2 sequences are SNHLY and FYNNEI. The table came from immunoSEQ multiplex PCR; TCRdb's copy has only in-frame clones and leaves some out. The data show some 130,000 clones, roughly 86% seen once. The TCR comes from a woman between 70 and 85 years old with COVID-19, enrolled during active disease. Sequenced material: peripheral blood. This chain joins TRBV2 and TRBJ2-1, with D maybe TRBD2 (6 bases). The CDR3: CASSEVGGIHALHQYNEQFF. CDR3 bases: TGTGCCAGCAGTGAAGTTGGAGGGATCCACGCCTTACACCAATACAATGAGCAGTTCTTC.